This T cell receptor beta chain was documented in a study of cytomegalovirus exposure and HLA in healthy donors. V shed 5 bases and J 5 bases; nucleotides not matched to a gene: 3. The CDR3 sequence is 15 residues long. CDR1 and CDR2 (germline): LNHDA, SQIVND (reference sequence). 60 Vbeta and 13 Jbeta primers were used in PCR. Sequencing was performed with immunoSEQ multiplex PCR; in TCRdb, only in-frame clones are kept and a portion is missing. The top ten clones hold 2.5% to 3% of a sample with some 200,000 clones, approximately 70% of them seen once. The chain combines TRBV19 with TRBJ2-1; 13 nucleotides match TRBD2. Sequenced input: PBMCs. The TCR was taken from a man aged 40-50 years in good health and CMV-seropositive. CDR3 residues: CASSGLAGAHNEQFF. The CDR3 nucleotides read TGTGCCAGTAGTGGACTAGCGGGGGCTCACAATGAGCAGTTCTTC. The complete variable domain, with remaining parts taken from reference TRBV19 and TRBJ2-1, reads DGGITQSPKYLFRKEGQNVTLSCEQNLNHDAMYWYRQDPGQGLRLIYYSQIVNDFQKGDIAEGYSVSREKKESFPLTVTSAQKNPTAFYLCASSGLAGAHNEQFFGPGTRLTVL.